This is a list of T cell receptor beta chains from one sample in a study of blood T cell repertoires in COVID-19. Method: immunoSEQ multiplex PCR; TCRdb's copy keeps in-frame clones and lacks some. The sample lists around 100,000 clones; approximately 80% were seen once. Source material: peripheral blood. These receptors originate from a human donor in a cohort sampled during active COVID-19. The CDR3 runs from the conserved cysteine through the conserved F or W. Each record gives: D gene, V gene, J gene, CDR3 length, clone size, CDR3 DNA, CDR3 protein. D genes are given only for firm matches. The size of a clone is reported for some rows only, either as once, few or many, or as a class for expanded clones.

D gene: TRBD1
V gene: TRBV11-2
J gene: TRBJ2-1
CDR3 length: 14
clone size: .
CDR3 DNA: TGTGCCAGCAGCCCACAGGGGCCGTACAATGAGCAGTTCTTC
CDR3 protein: CASSPQGPYNEQFF

D gene: TRBD2
V gene: TRBV19
J gene: TRBJ2-5
CDR3 length: 15
clone size: .
CDR3 DNA: TGTGCCAGTAGTATTTTAGCGGGGACCCAAGAGACCCAGTACTTC
CDR3 protein: CASSILAGTQETQYF

D gene: .
V gene: TRBV2
J gene: TRBJ1-1
CDR3 length: 13
clone size: few
CDR3 DNA: TGTGCCAGCAGTGACAGCGCGAACACTGAAGCTTTCTTT
CDR3 protein: CASSDSANTEAFF

D gene: .
V gene: TRBV7-9
J gene: TRBJ1-1
CDR3 length: 13
clone size: .
CDR3 DNA: TGTGCCAGCAGCTTCTCCGCGGGCACTGAAGCTTTCTTT
CDR3 protein: CASSFSAGTEAFF

D gene: .
V gene: TRBV3-1/TRBV3-2
J gene: TRBJ2-2
CDR3 length: 13
clone size: .
CDR3 DNA: TGTGCCAGCAGCCCCTACTTGACCGGGGAGCTGTTTTTT
CDR3 protein: CASSPYLTGELFF

D gene: .
V gene: TRBV12-3/TRBV12-4
J gene: TRBJ2-3
CDR3 length: 13
clone size: .
CDR3 DNA: TGTGCCAGCAGTTTAGTGCGCGCAGATACGCAGTATTTT
CDR3 protein: CASSLVRADTQYF

D gene: TRBD2
V gene: TRBV18
J gene: TRBJ2-1
CDR3 length: 15
clone size: .
CDR3 DNA: TGTGCCAGCTCACCGACTAGCGGGTTGAACAATGAGCAGTTCTTC
CDR3 protein: CASSPTSGLNNEQFF

D gene: .
V gene: TRBV27
J gene: TRBJ1-2
CDR3 length: 12
clone size: many
CDR3 DNA: TGTGCCAGCAGTTCGCCAGGGTATGGCTACACCTTC
CDR3 protein: CASSSPGYGYTF

D gene: .
V gene: TRBV11-2
J gene: TRBJ2-7
CDR3 length: 16
clone size: .
CDR3 DNA: TGTGCCAGCAGCTTGAGGACAGCCTCATTTAACTACGAGCAGTACTTC
CDR3 protein: CASSLRTASFNYEQYF

D gene: .
V gene: TRBV12-3/TRBV12-4
J gene: TRBJ2-7
CDR3 length: 13
clone size: .
CDR3 DNA: TGTGCCAGCACCGAAACAGGGAAGGCCGAGCAGTACTTC
CDR3 protein: CASTETGKAEQYF

D gene: TRBD1
V gene: TRBV29-1
J gene: TRBJ1-1
CDR3 length: 16
clone size: .
CDR3 DNA: TGCAGCGCGCATCCCCGGGACAGGGTAGTCAACACTGAAGCTTTCTTT
CDR3 protein: CSAHPRDRVVNTEAFF